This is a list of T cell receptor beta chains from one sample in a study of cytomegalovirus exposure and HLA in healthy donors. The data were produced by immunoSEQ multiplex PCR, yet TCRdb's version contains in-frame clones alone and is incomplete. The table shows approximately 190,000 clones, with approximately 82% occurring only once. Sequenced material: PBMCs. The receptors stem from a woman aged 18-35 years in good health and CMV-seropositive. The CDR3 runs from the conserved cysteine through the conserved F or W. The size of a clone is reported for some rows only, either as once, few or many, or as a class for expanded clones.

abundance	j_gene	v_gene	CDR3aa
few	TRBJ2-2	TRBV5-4	CASSHTGRGITGELFF
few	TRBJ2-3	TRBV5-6	CASSPGFGSTDTQYF
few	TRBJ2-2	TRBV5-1	CASSLTGSTGELFF
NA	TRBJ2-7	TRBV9	CASSVESSGGNYEQYF
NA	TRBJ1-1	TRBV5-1	CASSLGTGVNTEAFF
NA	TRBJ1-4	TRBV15	CATSSAGQGTEKLFF
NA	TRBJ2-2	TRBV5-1	CASSLLTGGATGELFF
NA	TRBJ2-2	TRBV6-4	CASSDEGAGVGELFF
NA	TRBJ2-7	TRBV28	CASRRTSGEEQYF
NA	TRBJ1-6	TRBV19	CASSVGGLYLDSPLHF
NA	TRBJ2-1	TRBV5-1	CASSSRLAGGLTDEQFF
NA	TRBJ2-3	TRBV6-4	CASSGGKDPDTQYF
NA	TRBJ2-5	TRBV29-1	CSVLRSPQETQYF
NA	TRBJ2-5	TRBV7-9	CASSPRLAGGQETQYF
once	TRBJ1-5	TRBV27	CASSFGQGGQPQHF
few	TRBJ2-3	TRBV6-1	CASTLLDRSLDTQYF
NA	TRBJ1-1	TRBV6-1	CASSDLRGTEAFF
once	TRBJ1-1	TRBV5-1	CASRRDSERNTEAFF
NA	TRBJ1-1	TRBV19	CATQGGWAEAFF
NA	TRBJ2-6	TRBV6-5	CASGQGRRGANVLTF
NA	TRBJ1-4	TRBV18	CASSTRQGNEKLFF
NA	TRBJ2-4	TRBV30	CAGWGGGASTKNIQYF
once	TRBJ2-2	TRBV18	CASSEGQVGGELFF
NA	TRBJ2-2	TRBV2	CASRFIQTNTGELFF